This TCR beta chain was found in a study of blood T cell repertoires in COVID-19. The authors' processing: Estimation of nucleated cell counts relied on the amplification of reference gene primers. Profiling relied on immunoSEQ multiplex PCR, and the TCRdb table lists in-frame clones only, not all of them. V and J calls and clone size are given by that table; D and trimming were obtained from the DNA. The sample holds about 75,000 clones, more than 70% seen once. The sequence was collected from a human donor in a cohort sampled during active COVID-19. Sequenced material: peripheral blood.

The CDR3, as DNA: TGTGCCAGCAGAGTGGCGGTAGCCCAAGAGACCCAGTACTTC. It is translated as CASRVAVAQETQYF. The chain is built from TRBV6-5 and TRBJ2-5, with D uncertain. The CDR3 is 14 amino acids. Germline assignment: CDR1 MNHEY and CDR2 SVGAGI. The V gene lost 6 bases and the J gene lost 1 base, with 12 bases spanning the gap.